This is a list of T cell receptor beta chains from one sample in a study of cytomegalovirus exposure and HLA in healthy donors. Only in-frame clones appear in the TCRdb table, and some are missing; sequencing was by immunoSEQ multiplex PCR. The sample has 210,000 or so clones; more than 60% are singletons. The specimen sequenced was PBMCs. Receptor source: a girl aged 2-10 years in good health and CMV-seronegative. CDR3s include the opening cysteine and the closing phenylalanine or tryptophan. Fields, in order: clone size, J gene, V gene, D gene, CDR3 DNA, CDR3 protein. D genes are given only for firm matches. For some rows the clone size is stated as once, few or many, or as a class when expanded; others skip it.

. TRBJ1-4 TRBV15 . TGTGCCACCAGCAGGTCACGGTGGGGGGATGAAAAACTGTTTTTT CATSRSRWGDEKLFF
. TRBJ1-2 TRBV4-1 . TGCGCCAGCAGCCGAGGGCCAGGAGCCCCTGACTATGGCTACACCTTC CASSRGPGAPDYGYTF
. TRBJ1-2 TRBV7-2 TRBD1 TGTGCCAGCAGCTTAGGGACAGGGGGCGCGGGCTATGGCTACACCTTC CASSLGTGGAGYGYTF
. TRBJ2-5 TRBV5-5 . TGTGCCAGCACCTTAGTGACAGCAGAAGGGACCCAGTACTTC CASTLVTAEGTQYF
. TRBJ2-7 TRBV23-1 TRBD2 TGCGCCAGCAGTCTTACTAGCGGGTGCTACGAGCAGTACTTC CASSLTSGCYEQYF
. TRBJ2-5 TRBV11-3 . TGTGCCAGCAGCCGACAGTTCGAAGAGACCCAGTACTTC CASSRQFEETQYF
. TRBJ2-7 TRBV2 . TGTGCCAGCAGCGAACTTGGACTTTCTTACGAGCAGTACTTC CASSELGLSYEQYF
. TRBJ2-7 TRBV6-1 TRBD1 TGTGCCAGCAGCCTCAGGGACAGGGTCTACGAGCAGTACTTC CASSLRDRVYEQYF
once TRBJ2-7 TRBV13 . TGTGCCAGCAGCCCTATACGCGAATCCGAGCAGTACTTC CASSPIRESEQYF
once TRBJ2-1 TRBV14 . TGTGCCAGCAGCCAAGACGGGGGTGTCGTCAACAATGAGCAGTTCTTC CASSQDGGVVNNEQFF
few TRBJ2-6 TRBV9 TRBD1 TGTGCCAGTTCAGGGGGACAGGGACCCGGGGCCAACGTCCTGACTTTC CASSGGQGPGANVLTF
. TRBJ2-4 TRBV10-2 TRBD2 TGCGCCAGCAGTGTAGACCTAGCGGGGGCGGGGGGATACTTC CASSVDLAGAGGYF
. TRBJ1-6 TRBV6-4 . TGTGCCAGCAGCAGGGTTTTCGATTCACCCCTCCACTTT CASSRVFDSPLHF
. TRBJ2-5 TRBV18 . TGTGCCAGCTCACCACTTGCGGGGAGAGAGACCCAGTACTTC CASSPLAGRETQYF
few TRBJ1-1 TRBV25-1 . TGTGCCAGCACTAAGACGGGGAATGAAGCTTTCTTT CASTKTGNEAFF
. TRBJ1-2 TRBV9 . TGTGCCAGCAGCGTAGGGGGGCGGGGGGGGGCCTATGGCTACACCTTC CASSVGGRGGAYGYTF
. TRBJ1-1 TRBV29-1 . TGCAGCGTTGCTATGAAGTTGAACACTGAAGCTTTCTTT CSVAMKLNTEAFF
. TRBJ1-3 TRBV11-3 . TGTGCCAGCAGCGCAGCGGGGGTCAACACCATATATTTT CASSAAGVNTIYF
. TRBJ2-7 TRBV7-8 TRBD2 TGTGCCAGCAGCTTAGTAGTGGCCGGGGGGGGCGCCTTGGACGAGCAGTACTTC CASSLVVAGGGALDEQYF
. TRBJ1-2 TRBV9 . TGTGCCAGCAGCGTAGGAGGGCGTTGGGACTATGGCTACACCTTC CASSVGGRWDYGYTF
. TRBJ2-6 TRBV4-1 TRBD2 TGCGCCAGCAGCCAAGGGGAGGGGCCTGGGGCCAACGTCCTGACTTTC CASSQGEGPGANVLTF
once TRBJ1-3 TRBV5-6 . TGTGCCAGCAGCGTAGGGAGCGTGCTCTCTGGAAACACCATATATTTT CASSVGSVLSGNTIYF
. TRBJ2-3 TRBV9 . TGTGCCAGCGCGCGGGATGCAGATACGCAGTATTTT CASARDADTQYF
. TRBJ1-1 TRBV19 . TGTGCCAGTAGTTTCGGGTCCCAGGGCACTGAAGCTTTCTTT CASSFGSQGTEAFF
. TRBJ2-4 TRBV5-1 TRBD2 TGCGCCAGCAGCCCGGGACTAGCGGGAGGGCCCAAAAACATTCAGTACTTC CASSPGLAGGPKNIQYF
few TRBJ2-7 TRBV28 . TGTGCCAGCAGTTTCCGGGCTAGCGAATTCTACGAGCAGTACTTC CASSFRASEFYEQYF
few TRBJ2-1 TRBV5-1 TRBD2 TGCGCCAGCAGCCGGGTTCTGACTAGCGGTTTCAATGAGCAGTTCTTC CASSRVLTSGFNEQFF
. TRBJ1-2 TRBV2 . TGTGCCAGCACACGACAGACTAACTATGGCTACACCTTC CASTRQTNYGYTF
. TRBJ1-2 TRBV6-5 . TGTGCCAGCAGCCTGACGGGACACCAGAACTATGGCTACACCTTC CASSLTGHQNYGYTF
. TRBJ1-2 TRBV5-1 . TGCGCCAGCAGCTCGACAGGTGACTATGGCTACACCTTC CASSSTGDYGYTF
few TRBJ2-1 TRBV9 . TGTGCCAGCAGCACCAGCGGATACAATGAGCAGTTCTTC CASSTSGYNEQFF
. TRBJ2-5 TRBV29-1 . TGCAGCGTTGAAGATTCAGGGTTAGAGACCCAGTACTTC CSVEDSGLETQYF
. TRBJ2-7 TRBV5-5 . TGTGCCAGCAGCCTGGTTCCGGGTTGGGACGAGCAGTACTTC CASSLVPGWDEQYF
. TRBJ2-7 TRBV4-2 TRBD2 TGTGCCAGCAGCCAGAGACTAGCAGGAACCGAGCAGTACTTC CASSQRLAGTEQYF
. TRBJ2-5 TRBV28 TRBD1 TGTGCCAGCAGTTTCACTCCAGGGGACAGTGACGAAGAGACCCAGTACTTC CASSFTPGDSDEETQYF
. TRBJ2-7 TRBV6-6 TRBD1 TGTGCCAGCAGTTACTCAACAGGGGGCAACTACGAGCAGTACTTC CASSYSTGGNYEQYF
. TRBJ2-3 TRBV10-3 TRBD2 TGTGCCATCAGTGAGTCCACCAGCGGGAACCCAGATACGCAGTATTTT CAISESTSGNPDTQYF
. TRBJ1-5 TRBV19 TRBD1 TGTGCCAGTAGTATAGGACAGGGTCATCAGCCCCAGCATTTT CASSIGQGHQPQHF
. TRBJ2-1 TRBV5-8 . TGTGCCAGCAGCTTGTCTAGACGCCTCTCCTACAATGAGCAGTTCTTC CASSLSRRLSYNEQFF
. TRBJ2-1 TRBV5-4 . TGTGCCAGCAGCATTAGCGGGACAGACAATGAGCAGTTCTTC CASSISGTDNEQFF
once TRBJ1-2 TRBV29-1 . TGCAGGAGCCAGGGTGGTGGCTACACCTTC CRSQGGGYTF
. TRBJ1-6 TRBV6-1 TRBD1 TGTGCCAGCAGTGAAGTCCACAGGGGACTTAATTCACCCCTCCACTTT CASSEVHRGLNSPLHF
. TRBJ1-2 TRBV19 TRBD1 TGTGCCAGTAGTACCCTAGACAGGGCGGACTATGGCTACACCTTC CASSTLDRADYGYTF
. TRBJ2-1 TRBV4-1 . TGCGCCAGCAGCCAAGGGCGGACAGACACATCCGAGCAGTTCTTC CASSQGRTDTSEQFF
. TRBJ1-4 TRBV2 TRBD1 TGTGCCAGCAGTGAACAGACAGGGGGAGAAGAAGCGGCGTTTTTT CASSEQTGGEEAAFF
few TRBJ1-1 TRBV5-1 TRBD1 TGCGCCAGCAGCGCCTGGACAGGGCCCAACACTGAAGCTTTCTTT CASSAWTGPNTEAFF
. TRBJ1-2 TRBV5-6 . TGTGCCAGCAGCTTGAAGGGACACCTTAACTATGGCTACACCTTC CASSLKGHLNYGYTF
. TRBJ2-3 TRBV7-9 TRBD1 TGTGCCAGCAGCTATTGGGGACAGGGGTCAGATACGCAGTATTTT CASSYWGQGSDTQYF
once TRBJ2-7 TRBV19 TRBD2 TGTGCCAGTAGTCCCCGAGCGGGAGGACCTAGCGGACAGTACTTC CASSPRAGGPSGQYF
. TRBJ2-7 TRBV2 TRBD1 TGTGCCAGCAATAAGGACAGGTCAAGCTCCTACGAGCAGTACTTC CASNKDRSSSYEQYF
. TRBJ1-4 TRBV11-2 TRBD1 TGTGCCAGCAGCCCCTCCCGGGGACAGGGGTGGGAAAAACTGTTTTTT CASSPSRGQGWEKLFF
. TRBJ1-1 TRBV18 . TGTGCCAGCTCACCACCCCCCACAGGGATGGCTGAAGCTTTCTTT CASSPPPTGMAEAFF
. TRBJ2-5 TRBV10-2 TRBD2 TGCGCCAGCAGGCCAGGGACTAGCGGGGTTACATCGAGCGAGACCCAGTACTTC CASRPGTSGVTSSETQYF
. TRBJ2-7 TRBV7-8 . TGTGCCAGCAGTCCCTCCCGGCTCCGAGGCGAGCAGTACTTC CASSPSRLRGEQYF
. TRBJ1-1 TRBV4-2 . TGTGCCAGCAGCCGAACCAAGAAGAGGGATGAAGCTTTCTTT CASSRTKKRDEAFF
once TRBJ2-2 TRBV18 . TGTGCCAGCTCACCTAGGTCGGGATCGACCGGGGAGCTGTTTTTT CASSPRSGSTGELFF
. TRBJ2-7 TRBV19 TRBD2 TGTGCCAGTACTGGCGGGAGGGCCCTCGAGCAGTACTTC CASTGGRALEQYF
. TRBJ1-6 TRBV5-1 . TGCGCCAGCAGCTGGGGGACTGGGGACGGAAATTCACCCCTCCACTTT CASSWGTGDGNSPLHF
once TRBJ1-3 TRBV12-5 . TGTGCTAGTGCCCCCGGAGGGGCGGGTGGAAACACCATATATTTT CASAPGGAGGNTIYF
. TRBJ2-7 TRBV7-9 TRBD1 TGTGCCAGCAGCTCCGATACGTACAGGGGCTACGAGCAGTACTTC CASSSDTYRGYEQYF